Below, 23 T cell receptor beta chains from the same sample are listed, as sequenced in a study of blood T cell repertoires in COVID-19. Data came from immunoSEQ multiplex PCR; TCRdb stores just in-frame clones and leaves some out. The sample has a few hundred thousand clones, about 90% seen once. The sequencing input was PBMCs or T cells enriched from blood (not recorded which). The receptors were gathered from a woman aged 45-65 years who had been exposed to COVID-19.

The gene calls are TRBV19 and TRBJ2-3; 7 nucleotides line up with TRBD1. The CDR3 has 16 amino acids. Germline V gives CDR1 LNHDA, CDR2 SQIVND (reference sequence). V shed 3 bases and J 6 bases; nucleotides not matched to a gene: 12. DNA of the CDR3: TGTGCCAGTAGTATCCCCGGGACAGTCATATCTGATACGCAGTATTTT. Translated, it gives CASSIPGTVISDTQYF.

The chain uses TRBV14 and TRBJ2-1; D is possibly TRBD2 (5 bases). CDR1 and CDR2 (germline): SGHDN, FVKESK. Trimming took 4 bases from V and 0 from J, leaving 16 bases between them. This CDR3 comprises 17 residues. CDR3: CASSPSLGGSSYNEQFF. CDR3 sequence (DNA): TGTGCCAGCAGCCCAAGCCTCGGAGGAAGCTCCTACAATGAGCAGTTCTTC.

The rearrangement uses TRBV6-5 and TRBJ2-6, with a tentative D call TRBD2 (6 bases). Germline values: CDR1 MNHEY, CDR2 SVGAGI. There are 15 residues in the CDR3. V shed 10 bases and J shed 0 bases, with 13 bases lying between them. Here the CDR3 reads CATRDSRSGANVLTF. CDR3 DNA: TGTGCCACCCGGGACTCTCGCTCTGGGGCCAACGTCCTGACTTTC.

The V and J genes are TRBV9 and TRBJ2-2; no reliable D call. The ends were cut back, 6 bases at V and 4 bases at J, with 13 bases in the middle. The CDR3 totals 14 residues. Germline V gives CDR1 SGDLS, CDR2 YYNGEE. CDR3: CASKLSYATGELFF. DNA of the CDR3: TGTGCCAGCAAACTAAGCTACGCCACCGGGGAGCTGTTTTTT.

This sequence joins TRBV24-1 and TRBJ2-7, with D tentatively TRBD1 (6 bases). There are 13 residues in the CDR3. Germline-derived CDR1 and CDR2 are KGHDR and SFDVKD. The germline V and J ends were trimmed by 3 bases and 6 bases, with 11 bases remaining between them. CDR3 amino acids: CATSDRTESEQYF. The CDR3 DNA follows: TGTGCCACCAGTGATAGGACAGAAAGCGAGCAGTACTTC.

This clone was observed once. Here the CDR3 reads CASRVTGLSGNTIYF. For the CDR3, the DNA is TGTGCCAGCAGGGTCACAGGCCTCTCTGGAAACACCATATATTTT. V usage is TRBV6-5 and J usage is TRBJ1-3, with D perhaps TRBD1 (5 bases). V shed 6 bases and J shed 0 bases, with 12 bases lying between them. CDR3 size: 15 residues. The V gene's germline CDR1 is MNHEY and CDR2 SVGAGI.

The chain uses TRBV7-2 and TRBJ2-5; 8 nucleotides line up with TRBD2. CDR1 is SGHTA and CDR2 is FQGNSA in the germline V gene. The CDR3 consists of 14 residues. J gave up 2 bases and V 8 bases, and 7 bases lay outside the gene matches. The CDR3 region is CASSRGGVQETQYF. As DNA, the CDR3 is TGTGCCAGCTCCCGGGGGGGCGTACAAGAGACCCAGTACTTC.

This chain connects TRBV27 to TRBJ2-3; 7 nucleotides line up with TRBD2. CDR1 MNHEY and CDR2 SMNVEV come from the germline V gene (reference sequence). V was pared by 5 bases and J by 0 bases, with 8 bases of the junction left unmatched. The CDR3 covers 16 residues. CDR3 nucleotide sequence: TGTGCCAGCAGTCGGGGGGTGGGTCCTAGCACAGATACGCAGTATTTT. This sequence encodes CASSRGVGPSTDTQYF.

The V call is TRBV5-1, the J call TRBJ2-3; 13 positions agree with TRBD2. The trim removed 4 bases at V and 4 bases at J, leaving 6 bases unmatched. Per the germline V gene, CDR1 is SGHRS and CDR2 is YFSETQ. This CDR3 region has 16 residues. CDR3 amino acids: CASSQGLAGLADTQYF. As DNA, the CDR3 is TGCGCCAGCAGCCAGGGACTAGCGGGGTTAGCAGATACGCAGTATTTT.

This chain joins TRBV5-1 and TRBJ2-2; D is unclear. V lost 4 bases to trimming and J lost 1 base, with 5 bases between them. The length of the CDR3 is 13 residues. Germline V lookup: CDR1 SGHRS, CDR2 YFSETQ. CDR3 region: CASSHGNTGELFF. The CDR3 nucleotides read TGCGCCAGCAGCCACGGGAACACCGGGGAGCTGTTTTTT.

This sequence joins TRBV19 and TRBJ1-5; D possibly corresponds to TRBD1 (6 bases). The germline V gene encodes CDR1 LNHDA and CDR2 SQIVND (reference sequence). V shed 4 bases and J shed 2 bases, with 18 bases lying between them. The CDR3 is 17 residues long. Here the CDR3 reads CASSKNAGEFGNQPQHF. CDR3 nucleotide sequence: TGTGCCAGTAGTAAAAACGCAGGGGAATTCGGCAATCAGCCCCAGCATTTT.

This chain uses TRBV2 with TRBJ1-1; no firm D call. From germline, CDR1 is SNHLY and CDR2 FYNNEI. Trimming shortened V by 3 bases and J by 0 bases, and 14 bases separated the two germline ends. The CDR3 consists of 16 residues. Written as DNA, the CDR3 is TGTGCCAGCAGTGAGAGACAAATTACTGTGAACACTGAAGCTTTCTTT. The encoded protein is CASSERQITVNTEAFF.

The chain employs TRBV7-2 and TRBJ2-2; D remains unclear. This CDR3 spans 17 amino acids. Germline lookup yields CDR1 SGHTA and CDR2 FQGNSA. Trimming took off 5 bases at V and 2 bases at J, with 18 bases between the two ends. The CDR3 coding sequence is TGTGCCAGCAGCCCGCCGAGCACTGTTCGCAACACCGGGGAGCTGTTTTTT. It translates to CASSPPSTVRNTGELFF.

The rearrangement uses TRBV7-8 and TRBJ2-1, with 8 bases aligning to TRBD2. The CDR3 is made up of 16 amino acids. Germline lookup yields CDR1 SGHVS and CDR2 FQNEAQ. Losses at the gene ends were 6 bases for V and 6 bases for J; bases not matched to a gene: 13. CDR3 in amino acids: CASRPAGGVPLNEQFF. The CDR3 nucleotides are TGTGCCAGCAGACCGGCGGGGGGCGTCCCCCTCAATGAGCAGTTCTTC.

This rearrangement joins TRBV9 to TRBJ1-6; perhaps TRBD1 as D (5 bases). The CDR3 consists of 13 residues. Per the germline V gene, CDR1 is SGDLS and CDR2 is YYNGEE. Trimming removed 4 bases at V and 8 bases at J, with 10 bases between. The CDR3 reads CASSSDRDSPLHF. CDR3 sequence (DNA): TGTGCCAGCAGCTCAGACAGAGATTCACCCCTCCACTTT.

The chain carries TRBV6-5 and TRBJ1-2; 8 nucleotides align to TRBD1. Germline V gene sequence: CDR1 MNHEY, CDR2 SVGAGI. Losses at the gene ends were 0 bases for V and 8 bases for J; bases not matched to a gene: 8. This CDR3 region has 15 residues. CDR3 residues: CASSYSPDRGSGYTF. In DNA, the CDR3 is TGTGCCAGCAGTTACTCGCCTGACAGGGGAAGCGGCTACACCTTC.

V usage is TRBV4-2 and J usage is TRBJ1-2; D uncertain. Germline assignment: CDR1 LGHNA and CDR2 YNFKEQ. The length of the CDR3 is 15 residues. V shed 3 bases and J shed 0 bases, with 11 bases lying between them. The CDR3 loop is CASSHDQTANYGYTF. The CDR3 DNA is TGTGCCAGCAGCCATGACCAGACTGCTAACTATGGCTACACCTTC.

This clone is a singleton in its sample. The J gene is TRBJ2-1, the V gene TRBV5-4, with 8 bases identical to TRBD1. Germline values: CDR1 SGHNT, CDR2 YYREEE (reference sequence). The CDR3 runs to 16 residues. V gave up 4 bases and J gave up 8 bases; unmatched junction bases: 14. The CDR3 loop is CASSAGTGGVDYEQFF. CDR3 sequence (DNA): TGTGCCAGCAGCGCAGGGACAGGAGGGGTCGACTATGAGCAGTTCTTC.

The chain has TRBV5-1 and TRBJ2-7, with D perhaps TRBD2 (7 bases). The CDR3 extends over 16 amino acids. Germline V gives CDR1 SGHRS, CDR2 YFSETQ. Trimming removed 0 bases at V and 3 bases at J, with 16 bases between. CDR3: CASSLVAGAKFYEQYF. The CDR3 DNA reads TGCGCCAGCAGCTTGGTGGCGGGGGCGAAGTTCTACGAGCAGTACTTC.

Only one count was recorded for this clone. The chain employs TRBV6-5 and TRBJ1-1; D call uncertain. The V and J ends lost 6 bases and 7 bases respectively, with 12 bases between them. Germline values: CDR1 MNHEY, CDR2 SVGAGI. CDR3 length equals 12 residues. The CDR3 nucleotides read TGTGCCAGCAGATCGAGGGTTATTGAAGCTTTCTTT. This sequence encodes CASRSRVIEAFF.

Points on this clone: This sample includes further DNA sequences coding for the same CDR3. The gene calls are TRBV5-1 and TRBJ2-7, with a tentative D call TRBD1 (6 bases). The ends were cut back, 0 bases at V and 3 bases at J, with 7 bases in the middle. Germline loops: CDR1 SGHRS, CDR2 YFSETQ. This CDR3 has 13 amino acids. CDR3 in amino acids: CASSLETGYEQYF. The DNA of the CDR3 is TGCGCCAGCAGCTTGGAGACAGGCTACGAGCAGTACTTC.

In DNA form, the CDR3 reads TGTGCCAGCAGCCAAGTTTTAGGTTCGGGTGGAAACACCATATATTTT. Its protein is CASSQVLGSGGNTIYF. The V call is TRBV3-1 (or the pseudogene TRBV3-2), the J call TRBJ1-3, with D unclear. Germline lookup yields CDR1 LGHDT and CDR2 YNNKEL (reference sequence). V lost 1 base and J lost 3, with 13 bases in between. This CDR3 has 16 amino acids.

In nucleotides, the CDR3 is TGTGCCAGCAGCCAAGATGGGGGGGACAGGGCCTATGGCTACACCTTC. It specifies CASSQDGGDRAYGYTF. The rearrangement uses TRBV3-1 (or the pseudogene TRBV3-2) and TRBJ1-2; 9 bases fit TRBD1. The ends lost 0 bases at V and 4 bases at J; junction bases unmatched: 6. CDR3 length equals 16 residues. CDR1 LGHDT and CDR2 YNNKEL come from the germline V gene (reference sequence).